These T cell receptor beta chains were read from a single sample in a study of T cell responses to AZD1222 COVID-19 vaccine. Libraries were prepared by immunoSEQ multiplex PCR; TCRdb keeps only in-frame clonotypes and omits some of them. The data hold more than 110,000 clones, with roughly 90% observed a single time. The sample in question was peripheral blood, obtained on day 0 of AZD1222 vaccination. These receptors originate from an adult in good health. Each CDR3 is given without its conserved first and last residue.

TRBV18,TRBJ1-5,ASSEQGPSNQPQH
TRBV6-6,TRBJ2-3,ASSHGQGGMYTDTQY
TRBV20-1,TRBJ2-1,SASWASSYNEQF
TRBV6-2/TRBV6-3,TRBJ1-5,ASSYTGAPQPQH
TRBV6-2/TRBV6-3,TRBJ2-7,ASSSGTGGYSAYEQY
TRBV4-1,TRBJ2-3,ASSQDLASTDTQY
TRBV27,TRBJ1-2,ASSSGANYGYT
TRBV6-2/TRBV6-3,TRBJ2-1,ASSYPILGEQF
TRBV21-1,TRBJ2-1,ASSLLARRSYNEQF
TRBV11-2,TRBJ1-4,ASSLYGGTNEKLF
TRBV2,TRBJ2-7,ASSGTGGVYEQY
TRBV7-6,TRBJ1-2,ASSLLGGRGDSNYGYT
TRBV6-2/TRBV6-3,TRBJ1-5,ASSSGGGVSNQPQH
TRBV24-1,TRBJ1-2,ATSDSGGYGYT
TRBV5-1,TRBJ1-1,ASSLDQVLNTEAF